A selection of T cell receptor beta chains follows, all from one sample in a study of PD-1 blockade in classical Hodgkin lymphoma. Repertoires were generated with immunoSEQ multiplex PCR, while TCRdb's copy carries only in-frame clones and drops some. The repertoire holds around 14,000 clones, with just over 85% as singletons. Sample: peripheral blood mononuclear cells (PBMCs), taken at baseline. These receptors all stem from a human donor with classical Hodgkin lymphoma. CDR3s include the opening cysteine and the closing phenylalanine or tryptophan. Fields, in order: J gene, D gene, V gene, clone size, CDR3 protein, CDR3 DNA. The D gene is left open where the match is weak. Clone size is shown for a subset of rows, as once, few, many or a class of expanded clone.

>TRBJ2-3|TRBD2|TRBV11-2|-
CASSLSLAGDTQYF
TGTGCCAGCAGCTTAAGTCTAGCGGGAGATACGCAGTATTTT
>TRBJ2-3|-|TRBV4-3|-
CASSQDVTSPSDTQYF
TGCGCCAGCAGCCAAGATGTGACCAGCCCGTCAGATACGCAGTATTTT
>TRBJ1-2|TRBD1|TRBV2|once
CASSDDREHGYTF
TGTGCCAGCAGTGATGACAGGGAGCATGGCTACACCTTC
>TRBJ2-5|TRBD2|TRBV7-9|-
CASSLWSGGDQETQYF
TGTGCCAGCAGCTTATGGAGCGGGGGGGACCAAGAGACCCAGTACTTC
>TRBJ2-7|TRBD2|TRBV18|-
CASSRVAGGYEQYF
TGTGCCAGCTCGCGGGTAGCGGGGGGCTACGAGCAGTACTTC
>TRBJ1-4|-|TRBV11-3|-
CASSPSIGEKLFF
TGTGCCAGCAGCCCCTCCATCGGAGAAAAACTGTTTTTT
>TRBJ2-1|TRBD2|TRBV7-8|-
CASSSGTSGYNEQFF
TGTGCCAGCAGCTCCGGGACTAGCGGTTACAATGAGCAGTTCTTC
>TRBJ2-2|-|TRBV11-3|-
CASSLDRVGRIAGELFF
TGTGCCAGCAGCTTAGATCGAGTAGGGCGGATAGCCGGGGAGCTGTTTTTT
>TRBJ2-6|-|TRBV18|-
CASSQVVSGANVLTF
TGTGCCAGCTCCCAAGTTGTCTCTGGGGCCAACGTCCTGACTTTC
>TRBJ1-1|-|TRBV7-2|-
CASSLGGEDYMNTEAFF
TGTGCCAGCAGCTTAGGGGGGGAAGACTACATGAACACTGAAGCTTTCTTT
>TRBJ2-2|TRBD1|TRBV7-8|-
CASSLDGQANTGELFF
TGTGCCAGCAGCTTAGATGGACAGGCGAACACCGGGGAGCTGTTTTTT
>TRBJ2-1|-|TRBV30|-
CASAGSSYNEQFF
TGTGCCTCCGCCGGTAGTTCCTACAATGAGCAGTTCTTC
>TRBJ2-3|-|TRBV5-4|-
CARLEGVLTDTQYF
TGTGCCAGGTTGGAAGGGGTATTGACAGATACGCAGTATTTT
>TRBJ2-1|TRBD2|TRBV6-6|-
CASSISLAAEQFF
TGTGCCAGCAGTATTAGCCTAGCGGCTGAGCAGTTCTTC
>TRBJ2-5|TRBD1|TRBV2|-
CASSGGQGAGETQYF
TGTGCCAGCAGTGGCGGGCAGGGGGCCGGAGAGACCCAGTACTTC
>TRBJ1-3|-|TRBV6-5|-
CASSPSDIAGNTIYF
TGTGCCAGCAGTCCTTCGGACATCGCTGGAAACACCATATATTTT
>TRBJ2-7|-|TRBV5-1|-
CASSFQTLPSEQYF
TGCGCCAGCAGCTTCCAGACATTACCCTCCGAGCAGTACTTC